The 2 T cell receptor beta chains in this list originate from one sample, sequenced in a study of cytomegalovirus exposure and HLA in healthy donors. Both 60 Vbeta primers and 13 Jbeta primers went into the PCR. Generated by immunoSEQ multiplex PCR, the TCRdb table keeps only in-frame clones and is missing some. Of about 190,000 clones in the sample, around four fifths were seen once. Sequenced material: PBMCs. The receptor set was obtained from a middle-aged man in good health and CMV-seropositive.

CDR3 sequence reads: CASSPRARSETQYF. The CDR3 DNA reads TGTGCCAGCTCACCACGGGCGCGCAGCGAGACCCAGTACTTC. The chain recombines TRBV18 with TRBJ2-5; D gene ambiguous. Trimming left V 1 base short and J 5 bases short, with 11 bases between. Germline lookup yields CDR1 KGHSH and CDR2 LQKENI. The CDR3 runs to 14 residues.

Worth noting for this clone: The identical CDR3 is also encoded by other nucleotide sequences in the sample. The chain couples TRBV5-1 to TRBJ1-1, with D possibly TRBD1 on 5 matching bases. This CDR3 is 14 amino acids long. Germline CDR1 and CDR2: SGHRS and YFSETQ. Trimming took 0 bases from V and 2 from J, leaving 8 bases between them. The CDR3 DNA reads TGCGCCAGCAGCTTGGAAGGACAAAACACTGAAGCTTTCTTT. It translates to CASSLEGQNTEAFF.